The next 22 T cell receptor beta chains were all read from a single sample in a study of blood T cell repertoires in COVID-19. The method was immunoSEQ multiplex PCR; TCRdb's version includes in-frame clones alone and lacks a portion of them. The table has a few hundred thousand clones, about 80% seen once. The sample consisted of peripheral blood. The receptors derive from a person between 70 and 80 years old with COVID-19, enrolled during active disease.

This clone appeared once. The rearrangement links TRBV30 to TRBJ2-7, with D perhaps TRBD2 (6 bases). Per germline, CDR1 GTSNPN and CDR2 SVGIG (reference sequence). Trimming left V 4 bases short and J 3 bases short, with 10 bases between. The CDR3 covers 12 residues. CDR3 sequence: CAWNGGNYEQYF. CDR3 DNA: TGTGCCTGGAATGGCGGGAACTACGAGCAGTACTTC.

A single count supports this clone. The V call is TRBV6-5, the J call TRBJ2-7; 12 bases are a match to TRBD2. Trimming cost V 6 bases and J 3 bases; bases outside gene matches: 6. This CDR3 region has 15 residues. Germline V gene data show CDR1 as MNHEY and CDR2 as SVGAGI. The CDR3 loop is CASRDGLAGNYEQYF. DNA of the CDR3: TGTGCCAGCAGGGATGGACTAGCGGGAAACTACGAGCAGTACTTC.

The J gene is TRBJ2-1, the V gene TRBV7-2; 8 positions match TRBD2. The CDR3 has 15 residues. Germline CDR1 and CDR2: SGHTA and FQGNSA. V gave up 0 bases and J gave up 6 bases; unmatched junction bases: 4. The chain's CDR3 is CASSLAGLAGNEQFF. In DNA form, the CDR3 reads TGTGCCAGCAGCTTAGCGGGTCTAGCGGGCAATGAGCAGTTCTTC. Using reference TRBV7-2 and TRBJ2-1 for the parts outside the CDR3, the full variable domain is GAGVSQSPSNKVTEKGKDVELRCDPISGHTALYWYRQSLGQGLEFLIYFQGNSAPDKSGLPSDRFSAERTGGSVSTLTIQRTQQEDSAVYLCASSLAGLAGNEQFFGPGTRLTVL.

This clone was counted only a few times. CDR3 region: CASSLGWGVSEAFF. CDR3 sequence (DNA): TGTGCCAGCAGCTTGGGCTGGGGGGTCTCTGAAGCTTTCTTT. The V call is TRBV7-2, the J call TRBJ1-1, with D perhaps matching TRBD1 (5 bases). V lost 3 bases to trimming and J lost 6 bases, with 14 bases between them. The CDR3 has 14 residues. CDR1 is SGHTA and CDR2 is FQGNSA in the germline V gene.

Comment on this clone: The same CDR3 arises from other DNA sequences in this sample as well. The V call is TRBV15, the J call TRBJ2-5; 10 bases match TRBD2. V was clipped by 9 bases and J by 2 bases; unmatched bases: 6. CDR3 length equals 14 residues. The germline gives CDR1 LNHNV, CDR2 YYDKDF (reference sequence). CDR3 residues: CATKAGGKQETQYF. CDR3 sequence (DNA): TGTGCCACAAAAGCGGGGGGGAAGCAAGAGACCCAGTACTTC.

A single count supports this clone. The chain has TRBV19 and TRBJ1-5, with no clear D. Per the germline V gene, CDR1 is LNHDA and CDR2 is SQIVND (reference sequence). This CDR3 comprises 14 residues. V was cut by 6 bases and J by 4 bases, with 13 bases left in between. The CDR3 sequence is CASRVVGENQPQHF. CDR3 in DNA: TGTGCCAGTAGGGTCGTCGGGGAAAATCAGCCCCAGCATTTT.

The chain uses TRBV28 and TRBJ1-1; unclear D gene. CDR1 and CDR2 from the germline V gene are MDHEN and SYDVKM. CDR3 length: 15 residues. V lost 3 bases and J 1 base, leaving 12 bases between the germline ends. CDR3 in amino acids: CASSFYGERNTEAFF. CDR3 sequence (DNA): TGTGCCAGCAGTTTTTATGGGGAGAGGAACACTGAAGCTTTCTTT.

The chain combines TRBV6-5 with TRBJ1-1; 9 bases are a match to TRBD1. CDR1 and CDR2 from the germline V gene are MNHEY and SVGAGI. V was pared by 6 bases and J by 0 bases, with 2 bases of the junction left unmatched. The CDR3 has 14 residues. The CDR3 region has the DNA TGTGCCAGCAGCGACAGGGGGATGAACACTGAAGCTTTCTTT. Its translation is CASSDRGMNTEAFF.

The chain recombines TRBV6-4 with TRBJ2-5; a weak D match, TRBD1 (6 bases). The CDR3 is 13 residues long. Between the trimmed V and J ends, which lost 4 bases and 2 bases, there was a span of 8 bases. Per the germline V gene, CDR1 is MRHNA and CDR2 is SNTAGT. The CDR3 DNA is TGTGCCAGCAGTGCGACAGGTCAAGAGACCCAGTACTTC. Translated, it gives CASSATGQETQYF.

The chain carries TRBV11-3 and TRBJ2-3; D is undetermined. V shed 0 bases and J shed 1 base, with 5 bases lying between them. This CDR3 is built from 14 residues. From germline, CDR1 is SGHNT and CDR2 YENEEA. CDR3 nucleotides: TGTGCCAGCAGCTTAGATCCTGGCACAGATACGCAGTATTTT. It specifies CASSLDPGTDTQYF.

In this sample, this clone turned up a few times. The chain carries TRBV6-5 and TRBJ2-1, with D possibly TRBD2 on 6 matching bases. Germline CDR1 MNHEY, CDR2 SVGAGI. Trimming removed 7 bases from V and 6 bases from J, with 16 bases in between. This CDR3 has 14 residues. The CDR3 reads CASTKTGGTNEQFF. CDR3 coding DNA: TGTGCCAGCACCAAAACCGGCGGGACCAATGAGCAGTTCTTC.

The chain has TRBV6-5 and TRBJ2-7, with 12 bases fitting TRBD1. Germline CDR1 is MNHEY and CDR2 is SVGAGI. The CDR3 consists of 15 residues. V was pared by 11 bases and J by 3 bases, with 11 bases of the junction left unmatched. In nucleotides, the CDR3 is TGTGCCCTAAGGGACAGGGGGCGCATTGGCTACGAGCAGTACTTC. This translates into CALRDRGRIGYEQYF.

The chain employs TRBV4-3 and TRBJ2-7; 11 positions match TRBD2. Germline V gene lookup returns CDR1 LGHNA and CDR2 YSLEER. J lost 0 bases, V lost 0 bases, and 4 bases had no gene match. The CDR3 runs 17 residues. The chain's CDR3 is CASSQDQGLAGSYEQYF. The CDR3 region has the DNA TGCGCCAGCAGCCAAGATCAAGGACTAGCGGGCTCCTACGAGCAGTACTTC.

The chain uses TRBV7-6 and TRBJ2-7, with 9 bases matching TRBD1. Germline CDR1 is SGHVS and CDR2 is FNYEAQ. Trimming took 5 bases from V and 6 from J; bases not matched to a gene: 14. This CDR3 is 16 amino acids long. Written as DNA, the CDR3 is TGTGCCAGCAGCCCGCAAACCGGGACAGGGCTTGTCGAGCAGTACTTC. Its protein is CASSPQTGTGLVEQYF.

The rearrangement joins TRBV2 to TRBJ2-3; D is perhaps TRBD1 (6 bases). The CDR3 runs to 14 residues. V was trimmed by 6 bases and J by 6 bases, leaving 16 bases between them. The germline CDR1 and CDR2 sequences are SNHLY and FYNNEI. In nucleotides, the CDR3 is TGTGCCAGCAGGAAGGACAGAACCGTCGATACGCAGTATTTT. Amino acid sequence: CASRKDRTVDTQYF.

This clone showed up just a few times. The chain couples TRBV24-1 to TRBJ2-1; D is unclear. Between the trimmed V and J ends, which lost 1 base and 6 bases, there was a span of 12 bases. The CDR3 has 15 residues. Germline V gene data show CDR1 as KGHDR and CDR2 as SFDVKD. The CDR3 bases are TGTGCCACCAGTGATTTTGCCACAGCAAGCAATGAGCAGTTCTTC. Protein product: CATSDFATASNEQFF.

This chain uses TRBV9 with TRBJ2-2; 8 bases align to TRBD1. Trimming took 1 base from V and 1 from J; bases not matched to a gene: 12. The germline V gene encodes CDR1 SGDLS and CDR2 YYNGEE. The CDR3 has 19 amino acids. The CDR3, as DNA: TGTGCCAGCAGCGTACGTCCGGGGTCCAGGGGGCTGAACACCGGGGAGCTGTTTTTT. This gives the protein CASSVRPGSRGLNTGELFF.

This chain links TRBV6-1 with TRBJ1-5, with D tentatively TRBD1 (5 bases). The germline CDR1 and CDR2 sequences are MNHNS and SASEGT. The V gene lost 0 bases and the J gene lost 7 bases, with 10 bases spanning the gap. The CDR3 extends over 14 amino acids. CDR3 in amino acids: CASSEARGGQPQHF. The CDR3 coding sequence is TGTGCCAGCAGTGAAGCGAGGGGAGGCCAGCCCCAGCATTTT.

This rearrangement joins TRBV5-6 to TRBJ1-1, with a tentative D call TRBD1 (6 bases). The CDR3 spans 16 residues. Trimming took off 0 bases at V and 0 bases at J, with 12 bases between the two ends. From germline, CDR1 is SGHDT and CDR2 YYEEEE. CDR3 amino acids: CASSLERGYMNTEAFF. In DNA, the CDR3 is TGTGCCAGCAGCTTGGAAAGGGGGTACATGAACACTGAAGCTTTCTTT.

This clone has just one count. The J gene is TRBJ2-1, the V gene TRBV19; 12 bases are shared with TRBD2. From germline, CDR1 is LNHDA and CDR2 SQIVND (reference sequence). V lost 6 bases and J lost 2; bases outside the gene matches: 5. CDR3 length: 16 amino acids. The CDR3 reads CASRGLAGSAYNEQFF. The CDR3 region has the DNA TGTGCCAGTAGAGGACTAGCGGGGTCCGCCTACAATGAGCAGTTCTTC.

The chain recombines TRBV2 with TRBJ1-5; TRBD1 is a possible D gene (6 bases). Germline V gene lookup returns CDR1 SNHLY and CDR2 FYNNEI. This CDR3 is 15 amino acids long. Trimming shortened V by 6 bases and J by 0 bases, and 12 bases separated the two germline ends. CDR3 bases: TGTGCCAGCAGAACCGGACAGAATAGCAATCAGCCCCAGCATTTT. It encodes CASRTGQNSNQPQHF.

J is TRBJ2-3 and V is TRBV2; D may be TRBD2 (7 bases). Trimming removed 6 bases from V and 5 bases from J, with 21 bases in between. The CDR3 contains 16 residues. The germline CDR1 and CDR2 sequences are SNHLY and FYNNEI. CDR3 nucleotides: TGTGCCAGCAGCCCGAGGGGGGGGCGCGTGGGAGATACGCAGTATTTT. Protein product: CASSPRGGRVGDTQYF.